A selection of T cell receptor beta chains follows, all from one sample in a study of blood T cell repertoires in COVID-19. The method was immunoSEQ multiplex PCR; TCRdb's version includes in-frame clones alone and lacks a portion of them. Here the sample spans about 150,000 clones, 85% being singletons. Sequencing was done on a sample of peripheral blood. The receptors stem from an older woman with COVID-19, enrolled during active disease. Both conserved end residues are part of each CDR3. The D gene is left open where the match is weak. Clone size is shown for a subset of rows, as once, few, many or a class of expanded clone.

-,TRBJ2-2,-,TRBV7-9,CASSHESTYTGELFF,TGTGCCAGCAGCCATGAGTCAACCTACACCGGGGAGCTGTTTTTT
-,TRBJ1-1,TRBD1,TRBV9,CASSVRDRNTEAFF,TGTGCCAGCAGCGTAAGGGACAGGAACACTGAAGCTTTCTTT
-,TRBJ2-1,TRBD2,TRBV19,CASSIDGTSGVSYNEQFF,TGTGCCAGTAGTATCGACGGGACTAGCGGAGTTTCCTACAATGAGCAGTTCTTC
-,TRBJ2-1,TRBD1,TRBV11-2,CASRLRDRDNEQFF,TGTGCCAGCAGGCTCCGGGACAGGGACAATGAGCAGTTCTTC
-,TRBJ2-1,TRBD2,TRBV7-6,CASSYIAGDEQFF,TGTGCCAGCAGCTACATAGCGGGGGATGAGCAGTTCTTC
-,TRBJ1-3,-,TRBV9,CASSGNRASGNTIYF,TGTGCCAGCAGCGGCAACAGGGCCTCTGGAAACACCATATATTTT
few,TRBJ2-5,-,TRBV14,CASSQGGPEQTQYF,TGTGCCAGCAGCCAAGGGGGGCCGGAACAGACCCAGTACTTC
-,TRBJ2-7,-,TRBV2,CASSERGSSYEQYF,TGTGCCAGCAGTGAGCGGGGCAGCTCCTACGAGCAGTACTTC
-,TRBJ1-3,-,TRBV9,CASSLTPTDSGNTIYF,TGTGCCAGCAGCCTTACGCCGACAGACTCTGGAAACACCATATATTTT
-,TRBJ2-6,TRBD1,TRBV3-1/TRBV3-2,CASSPRDRISSGANVLTF,TGTGCCAGCAGCCCTCGGGACAGGATTAGCTCTGGGGCCAACGTCCTGACTTTC
-,TRBJ2-2,TRBD2,TRBV9,CASSALLAGAGELFF,TGTGCCAGCAGCGCCTTACTAGCGGGGGCCGGGGAGCTGTTTTTT
-,TRBJ1-6,-,TRBV27,CASTAGAYNSPLHF,TGTGCCAGCACCGCCGGTGCCTATAATTCACCCCTCCACTTT
-,TRBJ1-1,-,TRBV10-3,CATSPPLENTEAFF,TGTGCCACCAGTCCACCTCTAGAGAACACTGAAGCTTTCTTT
-,TRBJ2-5,TRBD2,TRBV18,CASSSGRVPGETQYF,TGTGCCAGCTCCTCGGGGAGGGTCCCGGGAGAGACCCAGTACTTC
-,TRBJ1-5,TRBD1,TRBV5-4,CASSPEPGQGNQPQHF,TGTGCCAGCAGCCCTGAACCGGGACAGGGCAATCAGCCCCAGCATTTT
few,TRBJ1-2,-,TRBV7-9,CASFRATAGNYGYTF,TGTGCCAGCTTCCGGGCCACCGCGGGGAACTATGGCTACACCTTC
-,TRBJ1-2,-,TRBV19,CASRSSQGGRGYGYTF,TGTGCCAGTAGAAGCTCCCAGGGTGGCCGCGGCTATGGCTACACCTTC
-,TRBJ1-2,TRBD1,TRBV14,CASSQETGGSYGYTF,TGTGCCAGCAGCCAAGAGACAGGGGGTAGCTATGGCTACACCTTC
-,TRBJ1-1,TRBD1,TRBV6-5,CASQWAETGYEAFF,TGTGCCAGCCAATGGGCGGAGACAGGGTACGAAGCTTTCTTT
once,TRBJ1-4,-,TRBV6-1,CASSDGGTGEKLFF,TGTGCCAGCAGTGATGGGGGGACGGGTGAAAAACTGTTTTTT
-,TRBJ1-6,-,TRBV3-1/TRBV3-2,CASSALRRWDSPLHF,TGTGCCAGCAGCGCATTGCGGCGGTGGGATTCACCCCTCCACTTT
-,TRBJ2-5,TRBD2,TRBV11-3,CASSFRGGTSGQETQYF,TGTGCCAGCAGCTTCAGGGGCGGGACTAGCGGACAAGAGACCCAGTACTTC
-,TRBJ1-6,-,TRBV25-1,CATSALGGSSPLHF,TGTGCCACCTCTGCGTTGGGAGGTAGTTCACCCCTCCACTTT
-,TRBJ1-2,-,TRBV10-1,CASSESAGRADGYTF,TGCGCCAGCAGTGAGTCGGCAGGGAGGGCCGATGGCTACACCTTC